Reported below is one T cell receptor beta chain. Its cognate antigen has yet to be identified. This could be a read error, since a much larger clone is one nucleotide away. This entry is derived from a study of Graves' ophthalmopathy and Graves' hyperthyroidism (dated by TCRdb to 2016 to 2018). In the study overall: Peripheral blood was collected before any treatment was given, at the time of initial diagnosis. TCR beta repertoire signatures were used to distinguish Graves' ophthalmopathy from Graves' hyperthyroidism and to predict progression to ophthalmopathy. In total, some 140 blood samples were TCR-sequenced: fewer than 50 ophthalmopathy, under 80 hyperthyroidism and about 17 hyperthyroidism-to-ophthalmopathy patients. To explore V-J signatures that distinguish ophthalmopathy from hyperthyroidism, a discovery set of more than 90 patients was enrolled, made up of under 50 with ophthalmopathy and 57 with stable hyperthyroidism. An independent validation cohort comprised 18 hyperthyroidism patients and 15 to 17 patients who later progressed from hyperthyroidism to ophthalmopathy. In roughly 6 hyperthyroidism patients, T-cell repertoires of thyroid tissue and blood were compared. Following sampling, methimazole starting at 30 mg daily was administered to hyperthyroidism patients, and high-dose intravenous methylprednisolone was administered to ophthalmopathy patients. The 100 discovery patients were randomly divided into training and test sets at a 7:3 ratio.

For repertoire sequencing, TCR beta CDR3 regions were amplified from RNA transcripts. The first round was an RT-PCR using HTBI primers with the Qiagen OneStep RT-PCR kit, and this first round was followed by a second-round multiplex PCR, then size selection and purification. Libraries were sequenced paired-end with 100 bp reads on an Illumina HiSeq2000. The authors' pipeline ran thus. Reads were processed with SOAPnuke, discarding reads with adapters, uncalled bases, mean Phred below 15, or no exact constant-primer or identifier match. COPE v1.2.5 was used to merge high-quality paired reads. Clonotypes were defined as unique nucleotide sequences and were aligned to IMGT TRB V, D and J references using MiTCR v1.1. The analysis was limited to V-J combinations with a frequency above 0.0001, which together covered approximately 99% of the repertoires. For each V-J combination, a TCR clonal expansion and chaos score was defined as F50 clonal expansion divided by the chaos observed in the TCRdist matrix. Welch's t-statistics and random forest were used to reduce the features to about a dozen V-J combinations, which were then used as input to a naive Bayes classifier. The Morisita-Horn index was used to measure how similar the thyroid and blood repertoires were. Using fastp at Q25 and MiXCR, TCRdb reprocessed the public reads and kept productive beta chains. Rows with a matching CDR3 protein are joined into one entry that keeps the most common DNA and genes. For this entry, the V and J calls and clone size follow TCRdb and not the study's own pipeline. Present in this sample are approximately 460,000 distinct CDR3 sequences, about 15% of which were seen just once. The biggest ten clones account for about 9.4% of the sample.

Ophthalmopathy patients had moderately to severely active disease, Clinical Activity Score of at least 3, NOSPECS grade of at least 4, and disease duration under 3 months. Patients with other autoimmune diseases, uncontrolled infections, pregnancy or lactation were excluded. Clinical symptoms, serum thyroxine, TRAb, thyroid ultrasound and orbital computed tomography were used for diagnosis. Using Ficoll-Paque density gradient centrifugation, PBMCs were isolated from about 9.4 ml of fresh peripheral blood. Trizol reagent was used to extract the total RNA, and its quality was then checked on an Agilent 2100 Bioanalyzer. Findings and caveats that apply to the study as a whole: Among expanded thyroid clonotypes with frequency above 0.001, most also showed up in blood, which suggests that blood repertoires may reflect the thyroid immune response. In cross-validation, the 13-signature model distinguished ophthalmopathy from stable hyperthyroidism with approximately 90% sensitivity and 81% to 82% specificity, while in the test set the corresponding values were about 80% and 75%. No statistical method was used to predetermine the sample size, and group allocation was not hidden from the investigators. In validation, the model predicted ophthalmopathy progression with 55% to 71% sensitivity and 72.22% specificity; roughly 11 predicted patients were CT-confirmed with GO in a median of around 6 months.

CDR1 MDHEN and CDR2 SYDVKM were looked up in the germline V gene. Including cysteine and phenylalanine, the CDR3 has 15 amino acids. CDR3 DNA only is kept here, 45 bases in frame from base 1. This TCR was sampled from a woman in her twenties or thirties with Graves' ophthalmopathy. Donor details come from another sample of the same person, matched by shared clones. The receptor chain draws on TRBV28 and TRBJ2-5, with a tentative D gene TRBD1 over 6 matching bases. The source material was blood. The CDR3 in this case is CASGLYGQPQETQYF. The DNA sequence is as follows: TGTGCCAGCGGTTTATATGGACAGCCACAAGAGACCCAGTACTTC. Beyond the CDR3, the reference TRBV28 and TRBJ2-5 genes provide the residues; the full variable domain reads: DVKVTQSSRYLVKRTGEKVFLECVQDMDHENMFWYRQDPGLGLRLIYFSYDVKMKEKGDIPEGYSVSREKKERFSLILESASTNQTSMYLCASGLYGQPQETQYFGPGTRLLVL.